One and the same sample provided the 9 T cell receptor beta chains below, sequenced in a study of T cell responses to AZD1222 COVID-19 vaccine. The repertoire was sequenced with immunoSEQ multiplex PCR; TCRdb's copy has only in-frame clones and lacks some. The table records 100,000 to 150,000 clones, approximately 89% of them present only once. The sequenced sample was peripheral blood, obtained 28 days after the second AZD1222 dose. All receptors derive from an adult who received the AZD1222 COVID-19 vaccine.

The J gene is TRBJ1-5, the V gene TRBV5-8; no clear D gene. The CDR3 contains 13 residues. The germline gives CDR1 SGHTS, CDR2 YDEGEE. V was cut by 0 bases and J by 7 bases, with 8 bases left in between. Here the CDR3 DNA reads TGTGCCAGCAGCTTGGGACCGGGGCAGCCCCAGCATTTT. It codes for CASSLGPGQPQHF.

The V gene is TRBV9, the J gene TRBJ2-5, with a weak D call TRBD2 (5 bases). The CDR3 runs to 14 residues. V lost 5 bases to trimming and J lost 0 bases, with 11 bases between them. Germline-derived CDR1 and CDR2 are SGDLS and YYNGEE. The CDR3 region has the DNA TGTGCCAGCAGACGGGGTCTGTACCAAGAGACCCAGTACTTC. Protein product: CASRRGLYQETQYF.

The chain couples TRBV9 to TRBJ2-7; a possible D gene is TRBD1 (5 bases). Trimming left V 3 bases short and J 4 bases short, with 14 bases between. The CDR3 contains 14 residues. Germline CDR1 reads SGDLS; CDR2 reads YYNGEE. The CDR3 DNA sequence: TGTGCCAGCAGCGAGGGGTCTGGGGTATACGAGCAGTACTTC. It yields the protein CASSEGSGVYEQYF.

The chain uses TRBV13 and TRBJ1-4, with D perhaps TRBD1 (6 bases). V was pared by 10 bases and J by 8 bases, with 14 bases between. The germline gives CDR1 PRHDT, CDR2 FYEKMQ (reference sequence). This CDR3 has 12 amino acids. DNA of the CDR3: TGTGCCACCGTGGACAGAAGGGAAAAACTGTTTTTT. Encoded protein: CATVDRREKLFF.

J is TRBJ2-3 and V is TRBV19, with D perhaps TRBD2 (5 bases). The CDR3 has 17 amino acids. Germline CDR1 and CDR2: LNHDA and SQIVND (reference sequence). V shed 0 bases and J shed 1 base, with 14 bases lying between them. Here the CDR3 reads CASSIDLWGVGTDTQYF. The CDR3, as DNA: TGTGCCAGTAGTATAGATCTTTGGGGAGTGGGCACAGATACGCAGTATTTT.

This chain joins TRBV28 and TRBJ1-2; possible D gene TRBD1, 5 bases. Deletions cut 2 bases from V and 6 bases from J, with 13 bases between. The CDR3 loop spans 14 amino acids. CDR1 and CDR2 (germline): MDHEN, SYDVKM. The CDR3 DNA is TGTGCCAGCAGTTTAAAGCGGGGGACCGATGGCTACACCTTC. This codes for CASSLKRGTDGYTF.

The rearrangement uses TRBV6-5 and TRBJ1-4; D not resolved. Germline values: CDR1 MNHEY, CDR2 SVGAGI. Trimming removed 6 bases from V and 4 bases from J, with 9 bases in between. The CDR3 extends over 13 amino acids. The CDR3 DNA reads TGTGCCAGCAGCCGACGGAATAATGAAAAACTGTTTTTT. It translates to CASSRRNNEKLFF.

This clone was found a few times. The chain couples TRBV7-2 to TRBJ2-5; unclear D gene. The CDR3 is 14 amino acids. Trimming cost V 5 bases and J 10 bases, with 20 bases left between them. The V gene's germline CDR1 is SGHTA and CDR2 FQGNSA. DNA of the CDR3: TGTGCCAGCAGCCCGAGCCTACGCCCACCGAGCCAGTACTTC. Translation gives CASSPSLRPPSQYF.

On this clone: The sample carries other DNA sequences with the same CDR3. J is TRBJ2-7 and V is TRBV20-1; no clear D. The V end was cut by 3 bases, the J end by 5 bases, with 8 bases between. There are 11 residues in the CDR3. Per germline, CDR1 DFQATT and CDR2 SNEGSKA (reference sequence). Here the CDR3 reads CSASLRDEQYF. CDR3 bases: TGCAGTGCTAGTCTAAGGGACGAGCAGTACTTC.